The 17 T cell receptor beta chains below all came from one sample that was sequenced in a study of blood T cell repertoires in COVID-19. TCRdb's table, derived via immunoSEQ multiplex PCR, lists solely in-frame clones and lacks some. Among fewer than 300,000 clones listed, 70% to 90% were seen once. The sample comprised PBMCs or T cells enriched from blood (not recorded which). All receptors come from a woman aged 25 to 39 who had recovered from COVID-19.

For this clone: The same CDR3 also results from other DNA sequences found in this sample. The chain uses TRBV28 and TRBJ1-1; D gene ambiguous. This CDR3 has 12 residues. Germline assignment: CDR1 MDHEN and CDR2 SYDVKM. V lost 7 bases and J lost 1, with 7 bases in between. The CDR3 nucleotides are TGTGCCAGCACCCCGGGGAACACTGAAGCTTTCTTT. Amino acid sequence: CASTPGNTEAFF.

CDR3 loop: CASSHIKTGISGANVLTF. The DNA for the CDR3 is TGTGCCAGCAGCCACATAAAGACAGGGATCTCTGGGGCCAACGTCCTGACTTTC. The chain has TRBV28 and TRBJ2-6, with 7 bases aligning to TRBD1. V dropped 6 bases and J dropped 0; count of bases not matched to a gene: 11. The length of the CDR3 is 18 residues. Germline CDR1 and CDR2: MDHEN and SYDVKM.

The chain carries TRBV6-5 and TRBJ2-7, with 7 bases fitting TRBD1. Unmatched junction bases numbered 3, after V lost 0 bases and J lost 4 bases. The CDR3 length is 14 residues. Germline V gene sequence: CDR1 MNHEY, CDR2 SVGAGI. The CDR3 loop is CASSYSTGPYEQYF. For the CDR3, the DNA is TGTGCCAGCAGTTACTCGACAGGGCCTTACGAGCAGTACTTC.

The chain is built from TRBV10-3 and TRBJ2-1; possible D gene TRBD1, 7 bases. Germline V gene lookup returns CDR1 ENHRY and CDR2 SYGVKD. Trimming stripped 11 bases from V and 4 bases from J, with 18 bases between. This CDR3 has 14 residues. This CDR3 reads CAVGGQLSYNEQFF. CDR3 nucleotide sequence: TGTGCCGTGGGGGGACAGTTGAGTTACAATGAGCAGTTCTTC.

The genes are TRBV18 and TRBJ1-1, with D possibly TRBD1 on 5 matching bases. This CDR3 contains 15 residues. CDR1 is KGHSH, CDR2 LQKENI, per germline. The V and J ends lost 6 bases and 4 bases respectively, with 18 bases between them. CDR3 amino acids: CASSPTGEETTEAFF. In DNA form, the CDR3 reads TGTGCCAGCTCTCCCACGGGGGAAGAGACCACTGAAGCTTTCTTT.

This clone was seen only once. The V and J genes are TRBV10-3 and TRBJ2-7, with 7 bases lining up with TRBD1. CDR3 length: 16 residues. Germline assignment: CDR1 ENHRY and CDR2 SYGVKD. With 3 bases clipped from V and 0 bases from J, the junction kept 8 bases outside the gene matches. The CDR3 is CAISDIDRALSYEQYF. The CDR3 DNA sequence: TGTGCCATCAGTGATATTGACAGGGCTCTCTCCTACGAGCAGTACTTC.

The sample holds a few counts of this clone. V is TRBV5-1 and J is TRBJ2-7; TRBD1 matches 11 bases. The V gene's germline CDR1 is SGHRS and CDR2 YFSETQ. Unmatched junction bases numbered 8, after V lost 3 bases and J lost 3 bases. This CDR3 spans 16 amino acids. The CDR3 sequence is CASSSAPGQGDYEQYF. The CDR3 bases are TGCGCCAGCAGCTCGGCCCCGGGACAGGGGGACTACGAGCAGTACTTC. The whole variable domain, remainder taken from reference TRBV5-1 and TRBJ2-7, is KAGVTQTPRYLIKTRGQQVTLSCSPISGHRSVSWYQQTPGQGLQFLFEYFSETQRNKGNFPGRFSGRQFSNSRSEMNVSTLELGDSALYLCASSSAPGQGDYEQYFGPGTRLTVT.

This rearrangement joins TRBV3-1 (or the pseudogene TRBV3-2) to TRBJ2-4; possible D gene TRBD2, 7 bases. This CDR3 has 17 residues. The V end lost 0 bases, the J end lost 2 bases, and 14 bases lay between the germline ends. The germline V gene encodes CDR1 LGHDT and CDR2 YNNKEL (reference sequence). The CDR3 sequence: CASSQDSGGGTKNIQYF. The CDR3 DNA reads TGTGCCAGCAGCCAAGATTCGGGCGGGGGCACCAAAAACATTCAGTACTTC.

This chain's CDR3 is CASSVGGFTEAFF. CDR3 nucleotides: TGTGCCAGCAGCGTGGGGGGATTCACTGAAGCTTTCTTT. The chain carries TRBV9 and TRBJ1-1; tentatively, D is TRBD1 (5 bases). This CDR3 contains 13 residues. Germline V gives CDR1 SGDLS, CDR2 YYNGEE. V lost 2 bases and J 4 bases, leaving 9 bases between the germline ends.

The sample holds a few counts of this clone. The chain employs TRBV7-8 and TRBJ1-1; 8 bases match TRBD1. Germline V gene data show CDR1 as SGHVS and CDR2 as FQNEAQ. The J segment lost 5 bases and the V segment lost 3 bases, leaving 17 bases of the junction unmatched. The CDR3 covers 18 residues. The CDR3 DNA reads as TGTGCCAGCAGCTTCACGGCGGGCAATCTGAACAGGGGGACTGAAGCTTTCTTT. Translating it yields CASSFTAGNLNRGTEAFF.

J is TRBJ1-4 and V is TRBV11-2; TRBD1 is a possible D gene (6 bases). Looked up from germline, CDR1 is SGHAT and CDR2 is FQNNGV. The V gene lost 5 bases and the J gene lost 4 bases, with 23 bases spanning the gap. This CDR3 has 18 amino acids. This CDR3 is CASSPRDFQGLSNEKLFF. The CDR3 DNA is TGTGCCAGCAGCCCACGGGATTTTCAGGGGCTTAGTAATGAAAAACTGTTTTTT.

This chain links TRBV30 with TRBJ1-1; D possibly corresponds to TRBD1 (5 bases). CDR3 length: 17 residues. V was pared by 2 bases and J by 3 bases, with 22 bases between. Per germline, CDR1 GTSNPN and CDR2 SVGIG (reference sequence). The CDR3 sequence: CAWSSLLTGREDTEAFF. DNA for the CDR3: TGTGCCTGGAGTTCCCTCCTAACGGGACGGGAGGACACTGAAGCTTTCTTT. Looking up the rest from reference TRBV30 and TRBJ1-1 gives the full variable domain: SQTIHQWPATLVQPVGSPLSLECTVEGTSNPNLYWYRQAAGRGLQLLFYSVGIGQISSEVPQNLSASRPQDRQFILSSKKLLLSDSGFYLCAWSSLLTGREDTEAFFGQGTRLTVV.

This rearrangement joins TRBV6-1 to TRBJ1-3; no definite D call. The CDR3 has 16 amino acids. The germline gives CDR1 MNHNS, CDR2 SASEGT. The ends were cut back, 0 bases at V and 0 bases at J, with 9 bases in the middle. The CDR3, as DNA: TGTGCCAGCAGTGAAGCGGGCAGCTACTCTGGAAACACCATATATTTT. This sequence encodes CASSEAGSYSGNTIYF.

This CDR3 reads CASSAGTSSREQFF. The DNA for the CDR3 is TGTGCCAGCAGTGCCGGGACTAGTTCTCGGGAGCAGTTCTTC. The chain couples TRBV6-4 to TRBJ2-1, with 8 bases lining up with TRBD2. The CDR3 totals 14 residues. Germline loops: CDR1 MRHNA, CDR2 SNTAGT. The V and J ends lost 4 bases and 10 bases, in that order; junction bases with no gene match: 9.

This clone was detected a few times. J is TRBJ2-2 and V is TRBV6-5; D remains unclear. V lost 6 bases and J lost 0, with 5 bases in between. This CDR3 region has 13 residues. CDR1 MNHEY and CDR2 SVGAGI come from the germline V gene. The CDR3 DNA is TGTGCCAGCAGAGACACGAACACCGGGGAGCTGTTTTTT. Translating gives CASRDTNTGELFF.

The gene calls are TRBV5-1 and TRBJ1-1; a possible D gene is TRBD1 (5 bases). V was pared by 1 base and J by 0 bases, with 13 bases between. Germline V gives CDR1 SGHRS, CDR2 YFSETQ. There are 16 residues in the CDR3. The CDR3 DNA reads TGCGCCAGCAGCTTGAGACCCGACAGCATGAACACTGAAGCTTTCTTT. Protein product: CASSLRPDSMNTEAFF.

The chain links TRBV7-8 to TRBJ2-7; D not resolved. This CDR3 comprises 11 residues. Per the germline V gene, CDR1 is SGHVS and CDR2 is FQNEAQ. V gave up 4 bases and J gave up 2 bases, with 3 bases separating them. CDR3 loop: CASSSTYEQYF. CDR3 in DNA: TGTGCCAGCAGCTCAACCTACGAGCAGTACTTC.